This TCR beta chain was obtained from a study of cytomegalovirus exposure and HLA in healthy donors. For the study at large: One earlier analysis, a look at roughly 180 million T cells, found some 110 million unique TCR beta sequences. The Caucasian-associated ancestry cluster held 65% to 85% of a few hundred genotyped donors.

60 Vbeta and 13 Jbeta primers were used in PCR. The data were produced by immunoSEQ multiplex PCR, yet TCRdb's version contains in-frame clones alone and is incomplete. This sample yields 90,000 to 100,000 clones, of which 82% are seen a single time; approximately 3.6% belongs to the top ten. The study, taken as a whole, reports: An analysis was carried out later, and it reportedly showed fewer N-insertions in an Asian-associated ancestry cluster than the roughly 700-donor mean. According to an earlier analysis, most TCR beta V segments yielded productive rearrangements about 90% or about 30% of the time.

About this clone: Its antigen remains unknown.

Trimming cost V 6 bases and J 6 bases; bases outside gene matches: 8. Germline V CDR1 and CDR2: SQVTM, ANQGSEA. This CDR3 is 13 amino acids long. The specimen was PBMCs. This sequence originates from a man aged 50 to 60 in good health and CMV-seronegative. The genes are TRBV29-1 and TRBJ1-2, with 9 positions matching TRBD1. The CDR3 protein is CSVDIQGADGYTF. The CDR3 coding sequence is TGCAGCGTGGATATACAGGGGGCGGATGGCTACACCTTC.